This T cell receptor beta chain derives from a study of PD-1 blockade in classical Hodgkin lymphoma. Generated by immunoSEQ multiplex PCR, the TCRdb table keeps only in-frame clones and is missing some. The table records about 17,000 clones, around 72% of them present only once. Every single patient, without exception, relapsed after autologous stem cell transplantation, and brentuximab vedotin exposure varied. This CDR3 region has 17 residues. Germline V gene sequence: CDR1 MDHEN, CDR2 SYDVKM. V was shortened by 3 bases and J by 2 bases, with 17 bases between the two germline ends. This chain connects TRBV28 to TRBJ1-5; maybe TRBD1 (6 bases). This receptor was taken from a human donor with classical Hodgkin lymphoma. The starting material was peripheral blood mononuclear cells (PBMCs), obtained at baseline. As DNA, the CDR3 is TGTGCCAGCAGTTTTTTACCAGGGGAGGCTCGCAATCAGCCCCAGCATTTT. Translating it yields CASSFLPGEARNQPQHF.